The rows below give T cell receptor beta chains drawn from one sample of a study of blood T cell repertoires in COVID-19. Sequenced by immunoSEQ multiplex PCR; TCRdb stores in-frame clones only, minus some. Of approximately 150,000 clones listed, around 88% are singletons. The source material was peripheral blood. These receptors were taken from a man in his fifties with active or convalescent COVID-19. The CDR3 runs from the conserved cysteine through the conserved F or W. The order of the fields is CDR3 length, clone size, D gene, J gene, V gene, CDR3 protein, CDR3 DNA. The D gene is left open where the match is weak. Part of the rows lack a size; the others show once, few, many or a class for expanded clones.

15 few TRBD2 TRBJ2-1 TRBV2 CASSDWTSGPNEQFF TGTGCCAGCAGTGATTGGACTAGCGGACCCAATGAGCAGTTCTTC
14 few - TRBJ1-5 TRBV6-1 CASSEEVTDQPQHF TGTGCCAGCAGTGAAGAGGTGACAGATCAGCCCCAGCATTTT
13 - - TRBJ1-3 TRBV9 CASSSGLGNTIYF TGTGCCAGCAGCTCCGGACTGGGAAACACCATATATTTT
15 - TRBD2 TRBJ2-3 TRBV2 CASKIRSGSVDTQYF TGTGCCAGCAAAATTAGAAGCGGGAGTGTAGATACGCAGTATTTT
13 - - TRBJ1-5 TRBV3-1/TRBV3-2 CASSRQGYQPQHF TGTGCCAGCAGCCGTCAGGGGTATCAGCCCCAGCATTTT
15 - - TRBJ2-2 TRBV25-1 CASSEYGLDTGELFF TGTGCCAGCAGTGAATACGGACTGGACACCGGGGAGCTGTTTTTT
15 - TRBD1 TRBJ1-6 TRBV5-4 CASSSKQGELSPLHF TGTGCCAGCAGCTCCAAACAGGGGGAGTTATCACCCCTCCACTTT
13 - - TRBJ1-2 TRBV30 CAWSVDNFYGYTF TGTGCCTGGAGTGTTGACAATTTTTATGGCTACACCTTC
15 - TRBD1 TRBJ1-1 TRBV29-1 CSVVPRTGPNTEAFF TGCAGCGTTGTGCCCAGGACAGGACCGAACACTGAAGCTTTCTTT
18 - TRBD1 TRBJ1-4 TRBV28 CASSQNQPGQGANEKLFF TGTGCCAGCAGTCAAAATCAGCCGGGACAGGGTGCTAATGAAAAACTGTTTTTT
14 few - TRBJ1-5 TRBV19 CASRKDTSNQPQHF TGTGCCAGTAGAAAAGACACGAGCAATCAGCCCCAGCATTTT
15 - - TRBJ2-3 TRBV19 CASSISGTSTDTQYF TGTGCCAGTAGTATTTCAGGGACTAGCACAGATACGCAGTATTTT
17 - TRBD2 TRBJ2-3 TRBV7-2 CASSLATSGGISNTQYF TGTGCCAGCAGCTTAGCTACTAGCGGGGGGATCTCTAATACGCAGTATTTT
15 - TRBD1 TRBJ1-2 TRBV11-2 CASSLGGQGTYGYTF TGTGCCAGCAGCTTAGGGGGACAGGGGACCTATGGCTACACCTTC
15 - TRBD1 TRBJ1-2 TRBV3-1/TRBV3-2 CASSQDGQVHYGYTF TGTGCCAGCAGCCAAGATGGACAGGTTCACTATGGCTACACCTTC
13 - - TRBJ2-1 TRBV28 CATRSGFYNEQFF TGTGCCACCCGTAGCGGATTTTACAATGAGCAGTTCTTC
16 - TRBD2 TRBJ2-7 TRBV9 CASSPGGPQTDYEQYF TGTGCCAGCAGCCCGGGGGGGCCTCAGACCGACTACGAGCAGTACTTC
14 - TRBD2 TRBJ2-5 TRBV9 CASSVLAEQETQYF TGTGCCAGCAGCGTCCTAGCGGAGCAAGAGACCCAGTACTTC
13 - - TRBJ1-1 TRBV19 CASSDSINTEAFF TGTGCCAGTTCGGACTCTATCAACACTGAAGCTTTCTTT
14 - TRBD1 TRBJ1-2 TRBV9 CASSDLKTGDGYTF TGTGCCAGCAGCGACCTCAAAACAGGGGACGGCTACACCTTC
14 - - TRBJ1-1 TRBV27 CASSLYPGDTEAFF TGTGCCAGCAGTTTATATCCAGGGGACACTGAAGCTTTCTTT
11 - - TRBJ2-1 TRBV7-6 CASSQANEQFF TGTGCCAGCAGCCAGGCCAATGAGCAGTTCTTC
15 few - TRBJ2-7 TRBV5-1 CASSIGSRGGYEQYF TGCGCCAGCAGCATTGGGAGCAGGGGAGGGTACGAGCAGTACTTC